The 30 T cell receptor beta chains below all came from one sample that was sequenced in a study of regulatory T cells in long-lasting Graves disease. Documented time point: newly diagnosed GD, antithyroid drugs for less than 3 months. The TCR library was prepared using RNA isolated from PBMCs. For TCR beta, libraries came from iRepertoire HTBI primers and Arm-PCR of CDR3 regions. MiXCR was run by TCRdb on the multiplex PCR reads, yielding one entry per CDR3 protein. The table has about 560,000 distinct CDR3 sequences, 15% to 20% seen once. These data also featured in a second study, about T cells in Graves' hyperthyroidism and ophthalmopathy.

Sample: peripheral blood mononuclear cells (PBMCs), taken at new diagnosis, from a patient treated with antithyroid drugs. These TCRs come from a man between 18 and 35 years old with Graves disease.

There are many counts of this clonotype. The chain recombines TRBV28 with TRBJ1-5; D might be TRBD1 (6 bases). CDR1 is MDHEN, CDR2 SYDVKM, per germline. The CDR3 totals 15 residues. The V end lost 5 bases, the J end lost 0 bases, and 11 bases lay between the germline ends. In DNA form, the CDR3 reads TGTGCCAGCAGTGCCCAGGGGTATAGCAATCAGCCCCAGCATTTT. Residues: CASSAQGYSNQPQHF. Full variable domain (remainder filled in from reference TRBV28 and TRBJ1-5): DVKVTQSSRYLVKRTGEKVFLECVQDMDHENMFWYRQDPGLGLRLIYFSYDVKMKEKGDIPEGYSVSREKKERFSLILESASTNQTSMYLCASSAQGYSNQPQHFGDGTRLSIL.

In its sample, this clonotype was seen a few times. J is TRBJ2-7 and V is TRBV5-1; D tentatively reads TRBD1 or TRBD2 (6 bases each). V was clipped by 4 bases and J by 2 bases, with 13 bases between them. Germline assignment: CDR1 SGHRS and CDR2 YFSETQ. This CDR3 comprises 14 residues. CDR3 sequence: CASSLAGHTYEQYF. CDR3 DNA sequence: TGCGCCAGCAGCCTGGCGGGACATACCTACGAGCAGTACTTC.

A note on this clonotype: At one boundary the junction diverges from the germline segment, which might be a read error. The chain links TRBV6-2 or TRBV6-3 to TRBJ2-3; no definite D call. The germline V gene encodes CDR1 MNHEY and CDR2 SVGEGT. CDR3 length: 15 residues. The CDR3 coding sequence is TGTGCCAGCAATTACGCGGCCAGGAGCACAGATACGCAGTATTTT. Translation gives CASNYAARSTDTQYF.

V gene TRBV7-9 combines with J gene TRBJ1-3, with a tentative D call TRBD1 (5 bases). CDR1 and CDR2 from the germline V gene are SEHNR and FQNEAQ (reference sequence). V lost 4 bases, J lost 0 bases, and 13 bases lay in between. CDR3 length: 16 amino acids. For the CDR3, the DNA is TGTGCCAGCAGCTCGGCCAGGGTCTTCTCTGGAAACACCATATATTTT. As protein: CASSSARVFSGNTIYF.

The chain combines TRBV20-1 with TRBJ2-4; TRBD2 matches at 11 bases. CDR1 is DFQATT, CDR2 SNEGSKA, per germline (reference sequence). V lost 2 bases to trimming and J lost 7 bases; unmatched junction nucleotides: 7. The CDR3 has 15 residues. The CDR3 loop reads CSARPGLAGLNIQYF. The CDR3 region has the DNA TGCAGTGCTAGACCCGGACTAGCGGGTTTGAACATTCAGTACTTC.

This clonotype was seen a few times. The chain couples TRBV18 to TRBJ1-6; maybe TRBD1 (6 bases). Germline-derived CDR1 and CDR2 are KGHSH and LQKENI. Trimming removed 1 base at V and 7 bases at J, with 14 bases between. The CDR3 sequence is 16 residues long. DNA of the CDR3: TGTGCCAGCTCACCACAGCGGAACAGGGACAATTCACCCCTCCACTTT. Translation gives CASSPQRNRDNSPLHF.

This clonotype was observed at least ten times. One end of the junction does not line up with germline, which may come from a read error. V gene TRBV5-1 combines with J gene TRBJ1-1, with 11 bases matching TRBD1. The CDR3 is 14 residues long. CDR1 SGHRS and CDR2 YFSETQ come from the germline V gene. The CDR3 is CASSPGTGGTEAFF. DNA for the CDR3: TGTGCCAGCAGTCCGGGGACAGGGGGAACTGAAGCTTTCTTT.

Many counts were recorded for this clonotype. The chain combines TRBV5-1 with TRBJ1-1; D gene ambiguous. The V end was cut by 0 bases, the J end by 1 base, with 7 bases between. The CDR3 covers 14 residues. CDR1 and CDR2 from the germline V gene are SGHRS and YFSETQ. The CDR3 DNA sequence: TGCGCCAGCAGCTTGGTGGGCCAGAACACTGAAGCTTTCTTT. Amino acids: CASSLVGQNTEAFF.

About this clonotype itself: Just one base apart from a much larger clone, this may be a read error. The chain recombines TRBV29-1 with TRBJ2-7; D is uncertain. Trimming stripped 3 bases from V and 0 bases from J, with 9 bases between. CDR1 and CDR2 (germline): SQVTM, ANQGSEA. The CDR3 runs 13 residues. The CDR3 loop reads CSVDRTDSYEQYF. In DNA, the CDR3 is TGCAGCGTTGACAGGACGGACTCCTACGAGCAGTACTTC.

This chain links TRBV18 with TRBJ2-3; 10 bases are a match to TRBD1. Germline V gene sequence: CDR1 KGHSH, CDR2 LQKENI. With 3 bases clipped from V and 1 base from J, the junction kept 10 bases outside the gene matches. This CDR3 has 18 amino acids. The CDR3: CASSPLGQGSWGTDTQYF. The CDR3 region has the DNA TGTGCCAGCTCACCGTTGGGACAGGGGAGTTGGGGCACAGATACGCAGTATTTT.

This clonotype was observed at least ten times. The CDR3 sequence is CSAKNPMNTEAFF. In DNA form, the CDR3 reads TGCAGTGCCAAGAATCCAATGAACACTGAAGCTTTCTTT. The rearrangement joins TRBV20-1 to TRBJ1-1; unclear D gene. Deletions cut 6 bases from V and 0 bases from J, with 11 bases between. CDR1 DFQATT and CDR2 SNEGSKA come from the germline V gene (reference sequence). CDR3 size: 13 residues.

This clonotype was counted a few times. V is TRBV29-1 and J is TRBJ1-2; the D gene is possibly TRBD1 (5 bases). The length of the CDR3 is 13 residues. The germline V gene has CDR1 SQVTM and CDR2 ANQGSEA. V was shortened by 5 bases and J by 8 bases, with 18 bases between the two germline ends. The CDR3 loop is CSVPKSERGGYTF. The CDR3 DNA is TGCAGCGTTCCCAAATCGGAGAGGGGCGGCTACACCTTC.

The rearrangement links TRBV3-1 to TRBJ2-3; D unresolved. This CDR3 is 12 amino acids long. Germline loops: CDR1 LGHDT, CDR2 YNNKEL (reference sequence). V was clipped by 5 bases and J by 2 bases, with 5 bases between them. The CDR3 protein is CASSFHTDTQYF. The CDR3, as DNA: TGTGCCAGCAGCTTCCACACAGATACGCAGTATTTT.

This clonotype showed up many times. V usage is TRBV20-1 and J usage is TRBJ2-1; TRBD2 matches at 7 bases. V lost 3 bases to trimming and J lost 4 bases; unmatched junction nucleotides: 6. CDR1 and CDR2 (germline): DFQATT, SNEGSKA (reference sequence). CDR3 length: 14 residues. CDR3 DNA sequence: TGCAGTGCTAGGTTGGGACTAATATACAATGAGCAGTTCTTC. Translating gives CSARLGLIYNEQFF.

Many counts were recorded for this clonotype. The V and J genes are TRBV2 and TRBJ1-1; no clear D. Germline V gene lookup returns CDR1 SNHLY and CDR2 FYNNEI. V lost 3 bases and J 5 bases, leaving 10 bases between the germline ends. The CDR3 runs 13 residues. Here the CDR3 DNA reads TGTGCCAGCAGTGAGTATGAAGGGACTGAAGCTTTCTTT. This sequence encodes CASSEYEGTEAFF.

The sample holds many counts of this clonotype. The chain carries TRBV28 and TRBJ2-3; the D gene could be TRBD1 or TRBD2 (5 bases each). Germline values: CDR1 MDHEN, CDR2 SYDVKM. Trimming removed 3 bases from V and 0 bases from J, with 10 bases in between. There are 15 residues in the CDR3. The CDR3 spells CASSFMGESTDTQYF. For the CDR3, the DNA is TGTGCCAGCAGTTTTATGGGGGAGAGCACAGATACGCAGTATTTT.

The rearrangement links TRBV20-1 to TRBJ2-3, with D tentatively TRBD2 (6 bases). The V and J ends lost 2 bases and 6 bases respectively, with 27 bases between them. The CDR3 consists of 18 residues. Germline V gene lookup returns CDR1 DFQATT and CDR2 SNEGSKA (reference sequence). The CDR3 loop is CSARRLASGSGRGDTQYF. The CDR3 DNA reads TGCAGTGCTAGAAGGCTAGCCTCAGGCTCAGGCCGGGGGGATACGCAGTATTTT.

The chain is built from TRBV27 and TRBJ2-7; D possibly corresponds to TRBD1 (6 bases). Germline values: CDR1 MNHEY, CDR2 SMNVEV (reference sequence). V dropped 5 bases and J dropped 5 bases, with 16 bases sitting between them. The CDR3 has 14 residues. The CDR3 DNA sequence: TGTGCCAGCAGTCCACTGACAGGATGCGACGAGCAGTACTTC. Amino acids: CASSPLTGCDEQYF.

This clonotype was observed many times. V and J are TRBV28 and TRBJ1-1, with D perhaps matching TRBD1 (6 bases). Germline assignment: CDR1 MDHEN and CDR2 SYDVKM. The CDR3 is made up of 15 amino acids. V lost 6 bases to trimming and J lost 1 base, with 15 bases between them. CDR3 residues: CASRSGHLQNTEAFF. In nucleotides, the CDR3 is TGTGCCAGCAGGTCGGGACACCTCCAGAACACTGAAGCTTTCTTT.

The V call is TRBV2, the J call TRBJ1-4; D remains unclear. Germline loops: CDR1 SNHLY, CDR2 FYNNEI. V gave up 3 bases and J gave up 7 bases, with 3 bases separating them. The CDR3 extends over 11 amino acids. For the CDR3, the DNA is TGTGCCAGCAGTGATATTGAAAAACTGTTTTTT. Translating it yields CASSDIEKLFF.

Comment on this clonotype: This may come from a read error, since a much larger clone is one base off. The CDR3 here is CASGADGTDGELFF. The CDR3 region has the DNA TGTGCCAGCGGCGCCGATGGGACGGACGGGGAGCTGTTTTTT. V and J are TRBV9 and TRBJ2-2; the D gene could be TRBD1 or TRBD2 (5 bases each). V was clipped by 7 bases and J by 7 bases, with 17 bases between them. The CDR3 sequence is 14 residues long. Germline CDR1 reads SGDLS; CDR2 reads YYNGEE.

This clonotype was detected ten times or more. This chain connects TRBV20-1 to TRBJ2-7, with D maybe TRBD1 (6 bases). The CDR3 has 15 residues. V dropped 1 base and J dropped 2 bases, with 15 bases sitting between them. Germline V gene sequence: CDR1 DFQATT, CDR2 SNEGSKA (reference sequence). CDR3 coding DNA: TGCAGTGCTAGAGGCGCGCAGGGGTCAACCTACGAGCAGTACTTC. The encoded protein is CSARGAQGSTYEQYF.

V usage is TRBV9 and J usage is TRBJ2-7; D could derive from TRBD1 or TRBD2 (5 bases each). The ends were cut back, 0 bases at V and 0 bases at J, with 13 bases in the middle. Germline-derived CDR1 and CDR2 are SGDLS and YYNGEE. There are 16 residues in the CDR3. Here the CDR3 DNA reads TGTGCCAGCAGCGTAGATGACGGGGCCGGCTCCTACGAGCAGTACTTC. This codes for CASSVDDGAGSYEQYF.

This clonotype was seen more than once but under ten times. This chain links TRBV5-1 with TRBJ1-3, with TRBD1 as a possible D gene (5 bases). The V gene lost 0 bases and the J gene lost 0 bases, with 10 bases spanning the gap. The CDR3 runs to 16 residues. Germline lookup yields CDR1 SGHRS and CDR2 YFSETQ. CDR3 nucleotide sequence: TGCGCCAGCAGCTTGGTTGGGGCTACCTCTGGAAACACCATATATTTT. As protein: CASSLVGATSGNTIYF. The variable domain in full, with the rest retrieved from reference TRBV5-1 and TRBJ1-3, is KAGVTQTPRYLIKTRGQQVTLSCSPISGHRSVSWYQQTPGQGLQFLFEYFSETQRNKGNFPGRFSGRQFSNSRSEMNVSTLELGDSALYLCASSLVGATSGNTIYFGEGSWLTVV.

This clonotype was observed many times. The chain couples TRBV27 to TRBJ2-1; no clear D gene. Germline V gene lookup returns CDR1 MNHEY and CDR2 SMNVEV (reference sequence). The CDR3 covers 16 residues. V lost 7 bases and J 0 bases, leaving 16 bases between the germline ends. The CDR3 nucleotides are TGTGCCAGCAACGGACCGGGTCCAAGCTCCTACAATGAGCAGTTCTTC. Translated: CASNGPGPSSYNEQFF.

The table lists this clonotype with many counts. The genes are TRBV5-1 and TRBJ2-1; D remains unclear. The CDR3 covers 12 residues. Trimming stripped 5 bases from V and 7 bases from J, with 10 bases between. From germline, CDR1 is SGHRS and CDR2 YFSETQ. This chain's CDR3 is CASSVGWNEQFF. The CDR3 DNA sequence: TGCGCCAGCAGTGTAGGGTGGAATGAGCAGTTCTTC.

The chain links TRBV14 to TRBJ2-1; 13 bases fit TRBD2. CDR1 and CDR2 from the germline V gene are SGHDN and FVKESK. J gave up 10 bases and V 5 bases, and 5 bases lay outside the gene matches. The CDR3 is 14 amino acids. CDR3 nucleotide sequence: TGTGCCAGCAGCTCAAGGACTAGCGGGAGCGAGCAGTTCTTC. Translating it yields CASSSRTSGSEQFF. The variable domain in full, with the rest retrieved from reference TRBV14 and TRBJ2-1, is EAGVTQFPSHSVIEKGQTVTLRCDPISGHDNLYWYRRVMGKEIKFLLHFVKESKQDESGMPNNRFLAERTGGTYSTLKVQPAELEDSGVYFCASSSRTSGSEQFFGPGTRLTVL.

CDR3 protein: CATSDPQGPGSGANVLTF. The CDR3 DNA sequence: TGTGCCACCAGTGACCCACAGGGGCCGGGATCTGGGGCCAACGTCCTGACTTTC. The chain couples TRBV24-1 to TRBJ2-6; 7 nucleotides line up with TRBD1. V lost 4 bases, J lost 1 base, and 9 bases stayed unmatched. The CDR3 runs to 18 residues. CDR1 and CDR2 from the germline V gene are KGHDR and SFDVKD.

This clonotype came up many times. The chain has TRBV30 and TRBJ2-5; a possible D gene is TRBD2 (6 bases). The CDR3 consists of 13 residues. CDR1 GTSNPN and CDR2 SVGIG come from the germline V gene (reference sequence). V was shortened by 0 bases and J by 5 bases, with 10 bases between the two germline ends. CDR3 sequence (DNA): TGTGCCTGGAGTGTACGGGGGAGGGAGACCCAGTACTTC. Translated, it gives CAWSVRGRETQYF.

This clonotype appeared a few times. The chain uses TRBV20-1 and TRBJ2-3; D uncertain. The CDR3 has 13 residues. From germline, CDR1 is DFQATT and CDR2 SNEGSKA (reference sequence). V lost 5 bases to trimming and J lost 2 bases, with 11 bases between them. The CDR3 spells CSAAPFATDTQYF. The CDR3 DNA is TGCAGTGCTGCCCCGTTCGCCACAGATACGCAGTATTTT.